This T cell receptor (beta chain) emerged from a study of radiation and T cells in renal cell carcinoma. Time point in this sample: blood 4 weeks post-SBRT, at nephrectomy. Treatment: 15 Gy SBRT to primary tumor, nephrectomy 4 weeks later. Profiling relied on immunoSEQ multiplex PCR, and the TCRdb table lists in-frame clones only, not all of them. This table holds fewer than 200,000 clones, roughly nine tenths found once. The CDR3 runs to 13 residues. V lost 7 bases, J lost 0 bases, and 9 bases lay in between. Germline V gene lookup returns CDR1 SNHLY and CDR2 FYNNEI. This sequence joins TRBV2 and TRBJ1-1; D remains unclear. The receptor was isolated from a woman aged 45-65 years with renal cell carcinoma. Here the sequenced sample was blood, taken from a patient whose treatment included radiotherapy and nephrectomy. The CDR3 sequence is CASKPIVNTEAFF. CDR3 in DNA: TGTGCCAGCAAGCCCATCGTGAACACTGAAGCTTTCTTT.